This passage covers 31 T cell receptor beta chains from one sample sequenced in a study of regulatory T cells in long-lasting Graves disease. CDR3 regions were amplified by Arm-PCR using iRepertoire HTBI primers to build TCR beta libraries. From the multiplex PCR reads, TCRdb called clonotypes with MiXCR, one entry per CDR3 protein. The sample records about 520,000 distinct CDR3 sequences, about 11% being singletons. Time point of the sample: newly diagnosed GD, antithyroid drugs for less than 3 months. Extracted RNA from PBMCs served as the source of the TCR library. These sequences were also reported in another study, on T cells in Graves' hyperthyroidism and ophthalmopathy.

Sequencing was performed on peripheral blood mononuclear cells (PBMCs), taken at new diagnosis, from a patient treated with antithyroid drugs. The receptors originated from a woman in her 30s with Graves disease.

This clonotype was seen many times. This rearrangement joins TRBV2 to TRBJ2-7; weak D call: TRBD2 (5 bases). V lost 6 bases and J 0 bases, leaving 12 bases between the germline ends. CDR3 size: 14 residues. Germline V CDR1 and CDR2: SNHLY, FYNNEI. CDR3 DNA sequence: TGTGCCAGCAGCGAAAGAGGGTCCTCCTACGAGCAGTACTTC. Its translation: CASSERGSSYEQYF.

The CDR3 here is CASSVVDGQARNTEAFF. The DNA of the CDR3 is TGTGCCAGCAGCGTAGTTGATGGACAGGCTCGGAACACTGAAGCTTTCTTT. V and J are TRBV9 and TRBJ1-1, with 7 bases matching TRBD1. CDR1 and CDR2 from the germline V gene are SGDLS and YYNGEE. Losses at the gene ends were 0 bases for V and 1 base for J; bases not matched to a gene: 9. The CDR3 length is 17 residues.

The V gene is TRBV19, the J gene TRBJ1-2; unclear D gene. The CDR3 sequence is 11 residues long. Germline V gene data show CDR1 as LNHDA and CDR2 as SQIVND (reference sequence). CDR3 DNA sequence: TGTGCTAGTGGGCCTAACTATGGCTACACCTTC. It is translated as CASGPNYGYTF.

This clonotype was observed at least ten times. The CDR3 protein is CASSSDGRAVNEQYF. The CDR3 DNA follows: TGTGCCAGCAGCTCAGACGGGAGGGCCGTAAACGAGCAGTACTTC. The chain uses TRBV7-2 and TRBJ2-7, with 8 positions matching TRBD2. Germline V gives CDR1 SGHTA, CDR2 FQGNSA. The CDR3 totals 15 residues. V lost 4 bases, J lost 5 bases, and 10 bases stayed unmatched.

This clonotype was seen only a few times. A much larger clone is a single base away; this may be a read error. This chain connects TRBV27 to TRBJ2-3, with D possibly being TRBD1 or TRBD2 (5 bases each). Trimming took 6 bases from V and 5 from J, leaving 15 bases between them. In germline, CDR1 is MNHEY, CDR2 SMNVEV (reference sequence). The CDR3 runs to 14 residues. The CDR3 DNA sequence: TGTGCCAGCAGCCGATACCGGGACGGAGATACGCAGTATTTT. This translates into CASSRYRDGDTQYF.

The chain has TRBV7-2 and TRBJ2-2; D is undetermined. Germline CDR1 and CDR2: SGHTA and FQGNSA. The CDR3 covers 17 residues. Between the trimmed V and J ends, which lost 5 bases and 5 bases, there was a span of 21 bases. CDR3 coding DNA: TGTGCCAGCAGCCTCGGCCGTATCCGGGTCGAGACCGGGGAGCTGTTTTTT. Translated: CASSLGRIRVETGELFF.

This clonotype was picked up a small number of times. V is TRBV20-1 and J is TRBJ1-4; D unclear. Germline-derived CDR1 and CDR2 are DFQATT and SNEGSKA (reference sequence). This CDR3 spans 13 amino acids. V lost 5 bases, J lost 1 base, and 8 bases lay in between. DNA of the CDR3: TGCAGTGCTCCCGACGGAACTAATGAAAAACTGTTTTTT. It codes for CSAPDGTNEKLFF.

In this sample, this clonotype turned up many times. V is TRBV14 and J is TRBJ2-3, with D maybe TRBD2 (5 bases). Germline CDR1 is SGHDN and CDR2 is FVKESK. V was clipped by 5 bases and J by 2 bases, with 11 bases between them. The CDR3 spans 14 residues. This chain's CDR3 is CASSKSGSTDTQYF. CDR3 sequence (DNA): TGTGCCAGCAGCAAAAGCGGCTCCACAGATACGCAGTATTTT.

This clonotype came up a few times. The germline gene is not matched at one end of the junction; a read error may be the cause. V usage is TRBV29-1 and J usage is TRBJ1-1; TRBD1 might be the D (6 bases). Germline loops: CDR1 SQVTM, CDR2 ANQGSEA. The CDR3 totals 11 residues. CDR3 protein: CSVLDSPTVIF. CDR3 bases: TGCAGCGTCCTGGACAGCCCGACGGTGATCTTT.

At least ten counts were recorded for this clonotype. The V and J genes are TRBV28 and TRBJ2-7; tentatively, D is TRBD2 (7 bases). The germline CDR1 and CDR2 sequences are MDHEN and SYDVKM. The CDR3 has 15 residues. Trimming removed 5 bases from V and 0 bases from J, with 14 bases in between. CDR3 protein: CASSAGGGASYEQYF. As DNA, the CDR3 is TGTGCCAGCAGTGCGGGCGGGGGCGCCTCCTACGAGCAGTACTTC.

This clonotype was counted many times. The gene calls are TRBV2 and TRBJ2-5; D perhaps matches TRBD2 (6 bases). CDR1 SNHLY and CDR2 FYNNEI come from the germline V gene. The germline V and J ends were trimmed by 1 base and 4 bases, with 10 bases remaining between them. This CDR3 is 14 amino acids long. The CDR3 nucleotides are TGTGCCAGCAGTGAAGGTTGGGGGGTAGAGACCCAGTACTTC. Protein product: CASSEGWGVETQYF.

This clonotype occurred many times. The J gene is TRBJ2-7, the V gene TRBV28; the D gene could be TRBD1 or TRBD2 (5 bases each). CDR1 is MDHEN, CDR2 SYDVKM, per germline. Trimming cost V 3 bases and J 3 bases, with 12 bases left between them. CDR3 length: 14 amino acids. The CDR3 nucleotides are TGTGCCAGCAGTTTCGAGGGGCGGTTCTACGAGCAGTACTTC. It encodes CASSFEGRFYEQYF.

This clonotype was observed at least ten times. The CDR3 sequence is CASSYDWRRTEAFF. Written as DNA, the CDR3 is TGTGCCAGCAGTTATGATTGGAGGCGCACTGAAGCTTTCTTT. This chain joins TRBV6-5 and TRBJ1-1; D ambiguous. The V end lost 3 bases, the J end lost 4 bases, and 12 bases lay between the germline ends. CDR1 and CDR2 from the germline V gene are MNHEY and SVGAGI. This CDR3 has 14 amino acids.

The rearrangement uses TRBV7-8 and TRBJ1-5; a possible D gene is TRBD1 (5 bases). CDR3 length equals 15 residues. V gave up 5 bases and J gave up 1 base, with 12 bases separating them. Germline CDR1 SGHVS, CDR2 FQNEAQ. CDR3 residues: CASSPTRGSNQPQHF. CDR3 coding DNA: TGTGCCAGCAGCCCGACGCGGGGCAGCAATCAGCCCCAGCATTTT. Based on the CDR3 plus reference TRBV7-8 and TRBJ1-5, the full variable domain is GAGVSQSPRYKVAKRGQDVALRCDPISGHVSLFWYQQALGQGPEFLTYFQNEAQLDKSGLPSDRFFAERPEGSVSTLKIQRTQQEDSAVYLCASSPTRGSNQPQHFGDGTRLSIL.

Many counts were recorded for this clonotype. The rearrangement joins TRBV19 to TRBJ2-1; D uncertain. The ends were cut back, 0 bases at V and 6 bases at J, with 15 bases in the middle. The CDR3 loop spans 16 amino acids. Looked up from germline, CDR1 is LNHDA and CDR2 is SQIVND (reference sequence). The CDR3 DNA is TGTGCCAGTAGTATAGATCGTCAGGTCCTGCGCAATGAGCAGTTCTTC. This translates into CASSIDRQVLRNEQFF.

This clonotype was observed at least ten times. The rearrangement uses TRBV30 and TRBJ1-2; the match to TRBD1 covers 9 bases. Germline V gene sequence: CDR1 GTSNPN, CDR2 SVGIG (reference sequence). After removal of 2 bases from V and 10 bases from J, the junction contained 8 bases not matched to a gene. The CDR3 has 13 amino acids. CDR3 protein: CAWSLTGTGNYTF. CDR3 DNA sequence: TGTGCCTGGAGTCTTACCGGGACAGGGAACTACACCTTC.

This chain links TRBV5-1 with TRBJ2-3, with TRBD2 identical over 8 bases. In germline, CDR1 is SGHRS, CDR2 YFSETQ. CDR3 length equals 17 residues. The ends lost 1 base at V and 2 bases at J; junction bases unmatched: 9. The CDR3 nucleotides read TGCGCCAGCAGCTTGAGGGCCGGGAGGGTGAACACAGATACGCAGTATTTT. Encoded protein: CASSLRAGRVNTDTQYF.

This clonotype was recorded at least ten times. The chain combines TRBV6-1 with TRBJ1-1; TRBD1 is a possible D gene (6 bases). V was pared by 5 bases and J by 1 base, with 14 bases between. The length of the CDR3 is 15 residues. Germline V gene sequence: CDR1 MNHNS, CDR2 SASEGT. In nucleotides, the CDR3 is TGTGCCAGCAGTCCACGGGGGGCAGCGAACACTGAAGCTTTCTTT. Translation gives CASSPRGAANTEAFF.

For this clonotype: This probably arose from a read error, given a far larger clone one base away. The rearrangement uses TRBV2 and TRBJ2-5, with 10 bases lining up with TRBD2. Germline V gene data show CDR1 as SNHLY and CDR2 as FYNNEI. This CDR3 spans 15 amino acids. The V gene end was trimmed by 2 bases and the J gene end by 11 bases; junction bases not matched to a gene: 11. CDR3 sequence: CASSEPLAGHNEQYF. In DNA form, the CDR3 reads TGTGCCAGCAGTGAACCACTAGCGGGGCACAATGAGCAGTACTTC.

This clonotype has at least ten counts. V and J are TRBV18 and TRBJ2-1; TRBD2 aligns across 15 bases. The CDR3 contains 17 residues. Germline V gene data show CDR1 as KGHSH and CDR2 as LQKENI. Trimming took 8 bases from V and 9 from J; bases not matched to a gene: 14. The CDR3 sequence: CASQPARGTSGRPEQFF. CDR3 coding DNA: TGTGCCAGCCAACCCGCCCGTGGGACTAGCGGGAGGCCTGAGCAGTTCTTC.

This clonotype was detected ten times or more. The rearrangement joins TRBV18 to TRBJ2-1, with TRBD2 matching 12 bases. Looked up from germline, CDR1 is KGHSH and CDR2 is LQKENI. The CDR3 runs to 18 residues. V shed 3 bases and J 6 bases; nucleotides not matched to a gene: 12. The CDR3 region has the DNA TGTGCCAGCTCACCCGGCCCCGAACAGGGACTAGCGGGCAATGAGCAGTTCTTC. This encodes CASSPGPEQGLAGNEQFF.

In this sample, this clonotype turned up many times. The chain employs TRBV13 and TRBJ2-7, with D tentatively TRBD1 (5 bases). The V gene's germline CDR1 is PRHDT and CDR2 FYEKMQ (reference sequence). Trimming shortened V by 3 bases and J by 2 bases, and 11 bases separated the two germline ends. CDR3 length: 14 residues. The CDR3 protein is CASSFRGSTYEQYF. DNA for the CDR3: TGTGCCAGCAGCTTTAGGGGCAGCACCTACGAGCAGTACTTC.

This clonotype has ten or more counts. The chain has TRBV2 and TRBJ2-2; D possibly corresponds to TRBD1 (7 bases). Trimming stripped 4 bases from V and 3 bases from J, with 9 bases between. Per germline, CDR1 SNHLY and CDR2 FYNNEI. The CDR3 is 14 amino acids. In DNA, the CDR3 is TGTGCCAGCAGTGGCAGGGGGGACACCGGGGAGCTGTTTTTT. It codes for CASSGRGDTGELFF.

V is TRBV6-2 or TRBV6-3 and J is TRBJ2-5; tentatively, D is TRBD2 (6 bases). The DNA end is a closer match to TRBJ2-1, so the J assignment may be wrong. The germline V gene encodes CDR1 MNHEY and CDR2 SVGEGT. The CDR3 is made up of 16 amino acids. CDR3 in DNA: TGTGCCAGCCAATTCTCGGCCTCGGGACTCAACAATGAGCAGTTCTTC. It codes for CASQFSASGLNNEQFF.

This clonotype was observed many times. CDR3 coding DNA: TGTGCCAGCAGCGGACTAGCGCGTTATTTCCAGCAGTACTTC. Its protein is CASSGLARYFQQYF. The V gene is TRBV2, the J gene TRBJ2-7, with 9 bases aligning to TRBD2. Germline V gene data show CDR1 as SNHLY and CDR2 as FYNNEI. The junction had 11 bases not matched to a gene; V was cut back by 6 bases and J by 8 bases. The CDR3 contains 14 residues.

In its sample, this clonotype was seen many times. V gene TRBV12-3 or TRBV12-4 combines with J gene TRBJ2-5, with TRBD2 matching 10 bases. V lost 2 bases, J lost 1 base, and 10 bases stayed unmatched. This CDR3 comprises 18 residues. The CDR3 nucleotides read TGTGCCAGCAGTTTAATAGGGCTAGCGGGAGTTGTCCAAGAGACCCAGTACTTC. This sequence encodes CASSLIGLAGVVQETQYF.

Regarding this clonotype: This may be a read error: a much more frequent sequence differs by one nucleotide. The CDR3 DNA reads as TGTGCCAGCAGTCCCGGGACTAGCGGGAATGTCAATGAGCAGCTCTTC. Its translation is CASSPGTSGNVNEQLF. The V call is TRBV27, the J call TRBJ2-1; 13 nucleotides agree with TRBD2. The length of the CDR3 is 16 residues. Germline CDR1 is MNHEY and CDR2 is SMNVEV (reference sequence).

With respect to this clonotype: A much bigger clone sits one base away, suggesting this may be a read error. This rearrangement joins TRBV11-2 to TRBJ2-1; D unclear. The end of the DNA aligns better with TRBJ2-5, so the J call may be wrong. Germline-derived CDR1 and CDR2 are SGHAT and FQNNGV. CDR3 length: 12 residues. In DNA, the CDR3 is TGTGCCGGCAGTTGGGTGTCGGAGACCCAGTACTTC. Encoded protein: CAGSWVSETQYF.

This clonotype showed up many times. The genes are TRBV5-4 and TRBJ1-1; 9 bases are a match to TRBD1. Germline V CDR1 and CDR2: SGHNT, YYREEE (reference sequence). Losses at the gene ends were 4 bases for V and 3 bases for J; bases not matched to a gene: 7. The CDR3 is made up of 15 amino acids. The CDR3 nucleotides read TGTGCCAGCAGCCGCCGGGACAGGGATTACACTGAAGCTTTCTTT. It translates to CASSRRDRDYTEAFF.

This clonotype showed up many times. The J gene is TRBJ2-1, the V gene TRBV3-1, with D possibly called TRBD1 or TRBD2 (5 bases each). V shed 4 bases and J shed 12 bases, with 19 bases lying between them. This CDR3 spans 14 amino acids. CDR1 is LGHDT and CDR2 is YNNKEL in the germline V gene (reference sequence). The CDR3 spells CASSLRGVHVGQFF. In nucleotides, the CDR3 is TGTGCCAGCAGCCTAAGGGGAGTTCACGTGGGGCAGTTCTTC.

This chain connects TRBV7-6 to TRBJ2-7; TRBD1 aligns across 9 bases. This CDR3 is built from 16 residues. V lost 4 bases and J lost 7; bases outside the gene matches: 14. The germline V gene has CDR1 SGHVS and CDR2 FNYEAQ. CDR3 region: CASSSLEGQGSREQYF. The CDR3 DNA follows: TGTGCCAGCAGCTCCTTAGAGGGACAGGGATCGAGGGAGCAGTACTTC. Using reference TRBV7-6 and TRBJ2-7 for the parts outside the CDR3, the full variable domain is GAGVSQSPRYKVTKRGQDVALRCDPISGHVSLYWYRQALGQGPEFLTYFNYEAQQDKSGLPNDRFSAERPEGSISTLTIQRTEQRDSAMYRCASSSLEGQGSREQYFGPGTRLTVT.